Described below is a single TCR beta chain sequence and its context. Its matching antigen is unknown. This sample is drawn from a study of T cell responses to AZD1222 COVID-19 vaccine. Study at large: Second doses were pooled across both intervals (about 4 or about 12 weeks). Study-wide points: Of the AZD1222 recipients, only five to seven were seropositive at baseline. Donors were mostly white British, more females; clonal diversity possibly underestimated. CD4 TCRs linked to vaccination spanned spike, dominating at 160-218 and 743-854.

Libraries were prepared by immunoSEQ multiplex PCR; TCRdb keeps only in-frame clonotypes and omits some of them. The table has 150,000 to 200,000 clones, roughly 92% seen once. The CDR3 loop spans 17 amino acids. V lost 2 bases and J 1 base, leaving 17 bases between the germline ends. CDR1 is SGHNT and CDR2 is YYREEE in the germline V gene (reference sequence). Sample: peripheral blood, taken on day 0 of AZD1222 vaccination. The receptor was isolated from an adult in good health. V usage is TRBV5-4 and J usage is TRBJ2-3; weak D call: TRBD2 (6 bases). DNA for the CDR3: TGTGCCAGCAGCTTATTGCGGGGCACTTTGGGCACAGATACGCAGTATTTT. This sequence encodes CASSLLRGTLGTDTQYF.